A selection of T cell receptor beta chains follows, all from one sample in a study of neurological immune-mediated disorders. TCRdb independently ran MiXCR on the 5' RACE reads; one entry per CDR3 protein. The profile covers roughly 71,000 distinct CDR3 sequences, with 3.9% appearing a single time and approximately 1.2% taken by the ten largest. Specimen: PBMCs. The source of these receptors is a man younger than 45 with multiple sclerosis. Both conserved end residues are part of each CDR3. Fields, in order: V gene, D gene, clone size, J gene, CDR3 DNA, CDR3 protein. A D gene is named only where the DNA matches it firmly. For some rows the clone size is stated as once, few or many, or as a class when expanded; others skip it.

TRBV4-1	-	many	TRBJ2-1	TGCGCCAGCAGCCAAGGGGCAGGGGTGTTCTTC	CASSQGAGVFF
TRBV25-1	TRBD2	many	TRBJ2-7	TGTGCCAGCAGCGACGACAAAGGGGAGGGTACGCTTTCCTACGAGCAGTACTTC	CASSDDKGEGTLSYEQYF
TRBV7-2	-	few	TRBJ2-7	TGTGCCAGCAGCTTAAAATTTTTGGACAGCTACGAGCAGTACTTC	CASSLKFLDSYEQYF
TRBV4-1	-	many	TRBJ2-5	TGCGCCAGCAGCCAAGGGGGGTCGGAGACCCAGTACTTC	CASSQGGSETQYF
TRBV24-1	-	many	TRBJ2-1	TGTGCCACCAGTGATCTAACCCACAATGAGCAGTTCTTC	CATSDLTHNEQFF
TRBV5-1	TRBD1	many	TRBJ1-4	TGCGCCAGCAGCCCGCGGACAGGGGATTTTGAAAAACTGTTTTTT	CASSPRTGDFEKLFF
TRBV9	TRBD2	many	TRBJ2-1	TGTGCCAGCAGCGTCGCGGGGGATTCCTACAATGAGCAGTTCTTC	CASSVAGDSYNEQFF
TRBV7-9	-	few	TRBJ1-1	TGTGCCAGCAGCTTCACCGGTACTGAAGCTTTCTTT	CASSFTGTEAFF
TRBV5-1	-	many	TRBJ1-1	TGCGCCAGCAGCCCAGGCGGGGTGAACACTGAAGCTTTCTTT	CASSPGGVNTEAFF
TRBV5-1	-	many	TRBJ2-3	TGCGCCAGCACTTCCGGGACACTAAGCACAGATACGCAGTATTTT	CASTSGTLSTDTQYF
TRBV5-1	-	many	TRBJ1-5	TGCGCCAGCAGCTTTGAAGGCAATCAGCCCCAGCATTTT	CASSFEGNQPQHF
TRBV27	-	many	TRBJ2-3	TGTGCCACGTCTGGGGGAGGGGGAGATACGCAGTATTTT	CATSGGGGDTQYF
TRBV4-3	-	many	TRBJ1-4	TGCGCCAGCAGCCAAGAGCGGGGGCGCGGTAATGAAAAACTGTTTTTT	CASSQERGRGNEKLFF
TRBV5-1	-	many	TRBJ2-7	TGCGCCAGCAGCTTGAGTACACCCACCTACGAGCAGTACTTC	CASSLSTPTYEQYF
TRBV27	-	few	TRBJ2-7	TGTGCCAGCAGTCCATCACAGGGATCCCACGAGCAGTACTTC	CASSPSQGSHEQYF
TRBV20-1	-	many	TRBJ1-2	TGCAGTGCTGGAGGGGACTATGGCTACACCTTC	CSAGGDYGYTF
TRBV5-1	TRBD1	few	TRBJ2-7	TGCGCCAGCAGAGATGGGACAGGGTCCCACGAGCAGTACTTC	CASRDGTGSHEQYF
TRBV20-1	TRBD1	few	TRBJ1-3	TGCAGTGCTGTAGACAGGGCCTCTGGAAACACCATATATTTT	CSAVDRASGNTIYF
TRBV7-8	TRBD1	many	TRBJ1-3	TGTGCCAGCAGCTTAAGGGGACAGGGTGACGCCATATATTTT	CASSLRGQGDAIYF
TRBV7-2	-	many	TRBJ2-3	TGTGCCAGCAGCAACCCCCCAGTCCAGCGCACAGATACGCAGTATTTT	CASSNPPVQRTDTQYF
TRBV12-3/TRBV12-4	-	many	TRBJ2-3	TGTGCCAGCAGTTCTCTCCGGGACGCACATGATACGCAGTATTTT	CASSSLRDAHDTQYF
TRBV20-1	-	-	TRBJ1-5	TGCAGTGCCTCCAGGACCCGCGACGGCAATCAGCCCCAGAATTTT	CSASRTRDGNQPQNF
TRBV28	-	many	TRBJ1-4	TGTGCCAGCAGTACTCGGGGAGGTTCGGGTTGGGGCGAAAAACTGTTTTTT	CASSTRGGSGWGEKLFF
TRBV5-1	-	many	TRBJ1-1	TGCGCCAGCCGGAAGGAGGGGAACACTGAAGCTTTCTTT	CASRKEGNTEAFF
TRBV12-3/TRBV12-4	-	few	TRBJ1-5	TGTGCCAGCAGCGATGGAAGGTTCAGCAATCAGCCCCAGAATTTT	CASSDGRFSNQPQNF
TRBV5-6	-	many	TRBJ2-1	TGTGCCAGCAGCTTGGAAAGGGCAGTCCGTGAGCAGTTCTTC	CASSLERAVREQFF
TRBV5-1	-	many	TRBJ2-4	TGCGCCAGCAGCTTGACCGGGGCCAAAAACATTCAGTACTTC	CASSLTGAKNIQYF